Below are 12 T cell receptor beta chains sequenced from a single sample in a study of control samples from healthy donors and cancer patients. The assay was immunoSEQ multiplex PCR, and TCRdb's table has in-frame clones only and misses some. The sample holds 85,000 to 95,000 clones, about 89% seen once. The sequenced sample was blood. Every receptor here comes from a woman in her 30s in good health.

The V call is TRBV11-2, the J call TRBJ1-1; 11 bases agree with TRBD1. CDR1 and CDR2 (germline): SGHAT, FQNNGV. The length of the CDR3 is 15 residues. J lost 6 bases, V lost 5 bases, and 8 bases had no gene match. The DNA for the CDR3 is TGTGCCAGCAGCCCTAAAGGGACAGGGGGAGCTGAAGCTTTCTTT. The encoded protein is CASSPKGTGGAEAFF.

The V and J genes are TRBV11-2 and TRBJ1-5, with unresolved D. V was clipped by 2 bases and J by 0 bases, with 2 bases between them. Per germline, CDR1 SGHAT and CDR2 FQNNGV. The CDR3 is made up of 13 amino acids. This chain's CDR3 is CASSLNSNQPQHF. The CDR3 DNA reads as TGTGCCAGCAGCTTAAATAGCAATCAGCCCCAGCATTTT.

This clone has at least ten counts. The V and J genes are TRBV9 and TRBJ1-1; TRBD1 matches 8 bases. The CDR3 totals 15 residues. V gave up 3 bases and J gave up 5 bases; unmatched junction bases: 9. CDR1 is SGDLS and CDR2 is YYNGEE in the germline V gene. Written as DNA, the CDR3 is TGTGCCAGCAGCGCCGGGGACAGGTCCAAAACTGAAGCTTTCTTT. Its protein is CASSAGDRSKTEAFF.

This chain uses TRBV5-1 with TRBJ2-7, with 7 bases aligning to TRBD1. The CDR3 contains 16 residues. J gave up 0 bases and V 0 bases, and 6 bases lay outside the gene matches. Germline V CDR1 and CDR2: SGHRS, YFSETQ. As DNA, the CDR3 is TGCGCCAGCAGCTTGGGACAGGGCTTAAGCTCCTACGAGCAGTACTTC. Protein product: CASSLGQGLSSYEQYF. The variable domain in full, completed from reference TRBV5-1 and TRBJ2-7, reads KAGVTQTPRYLIKTRGQQVTLSCSPISGHRSVSWYQQTPGQGLQFLFEYFSETQRNKGNFPGRFSGRQFSNSRSEMNVSTLELGDSALYLCASSLGQGLSSYEQYFGPGTRLTVT.

The chain combines TRBV4-1 with TRBJ2-3; the D is unclear. This CDR3 is built from 15 residues. Trimming stripped 2 bases from V and 6 bases from J, with 15 bases between. Germline V gene lookup returns CDR1 MGHRA and CDR2 YSYEKL. As DNA, the CDR3 is TGCGCCAGCAGCCAATCAGGATCTCCACCGGATACGCAGTATTTT. It yields the protein CASSQSGSPPDTQYF.

The rearrangement uses TRBV5-1 and TRBJ2-5; 8 bases are shared with TRBD1. The CDR3 runs 17 residues. The germline V gene encodes CDR1 SGHRS and CDR2 YFSETQ. The V gene end was trimmed by 4 bases and the J gene end by 10 bases; junction bases not matched to a gene: 21. The CDR3 region is CASSATPRTGLTLGQYF. The CDR3 coding sequence is TGCGCCAGCAGCGCGACCCCCCGGACAGGGCTCACACTGGGCCAGTACTTC. The full variable domain, with the rest looked up from reference TRBV5-1 and TRBJ2-5, is KAGVTQTPRYLIKTRGQQVTLSCSPISGHRSVSWYQQTPGQGLQFLFEYFSETQRNKGNFPGRFSGRQFSNSRSEMNVSTLELGDSALYLCASSATPRTGLTLGQYFGPGTRLLVL.

This chain joins TRBV7-9 and TRBJ1-2; D not certain. Germline V lookup: CDR1 SEHNR, CDR2 FQNEAQ (reference sequence). Trimming left V 1 base short and J 8 bases short, with 8 bases between. The CDR3 runs to 12 residues. CDR3 amino acids: CASSLDTGGYTF. CDR3 in DNA: TGTGCCAGCAGCTTAGATACGGGAGGCTACACCTTC.

This rearrangement joins TRBV19 to TRBJ2-1, with D unresolved. CDR3 length: 11 amino acids. Germline V gives CDR1 LNHDA, CDR2 SQIVND (reference sequence). Trimming took 4 bases from V and 6 from J, leaving 4 bases between them. DNA for the CDR3: TGTGCCAGTAGTACCCTCAATGAGCAGTTCTTC. This sequence encodes CASSTLNEQFF.

This chain connects TRBV15 to TRBJ1-1; 8 positions agree with TRBD1. After removal of 4 bases from V and 4 bases from J, the junction contained 8 bases not matched to a gene. Germline V CDR1 and CDR2: LNHNV, YYDKDF (reference sequence). This CDR3 has 15 amino acids. The CDR3 DNA sequence: TGTGCCACCAGCAAGCCGTCTACAGGGGGCACTGAAGCTTTCTTT. Translated: CATSKPSTGGTEAFF.

V and J are TRBV2 and TRBJ1-5; 9 nucleotides align to TRBD1. The germline V gene has CDR1 SNHLY and CDR2 FYNNEI. This CDR3 spans 15 amino acids. V shed 6 bases and J 2 bases; nucleotides not matched to a gene: 5. The DNA for the CDR3 is TGTGCCAGCAGACAGGGGGCGCACGGCAATCAGCCCCAGCATTTT. Amino acid sequence: CASRQGAHGNQPQHF.

The rearrangement uses TRBV4-2 and TRBJ1-3, with D perhaps matching TRBD1 (6 bases). The CDR3 consists of 15 residues. The V gene's germline CDR1 is LGHNA and CDR2 YNFKEQ. The V and J ends lost 2 bases and 4 bases respectively, with 12 bases between them. As DNA, the CDR3 is TGTGCCAGCAGCCAAAGAGAAGACAGGGGAAACACCATATATTTT. Its protein is CASSQREDRGNTIYF.

The V call is TRBV9, the J call TRBJ2-7; D ambiguous. The V end was cut by 4 bases, the J end by 2 bases, with 10 bases between. This CDR3 comprises 13 residues. Germline assignment: CDR1 SGDLS and CDR2 YYNGEE. CDR3 sequence reads: CASSTDPAYEQYF. CDR3 sequence (DNA): TGTGCCAGCAGCACGGACCCCGCCTACGAGCAGTACTTC.